What follows are 26 T cell receptor beta chains derived from one specimen sequenced in a study of blood T cell repertoires in COVID-19. TCRdb's table, derived via immunoSEQ multiplex PCR, lists solely in-frame clones and lacks some. The table records some 220,000 clones, 85% to 95% of them present only once. Sequencing input: peripheral blood. The origin of the receptors is a man between 25 and 39 years old with COVID-19, enrolled during active disease.

The rearrangement joins TRBV11-3 to TRBJ2-1; D may be TRBD2 (5 bases). This CDR3 region has 12 residues. The germline CDR1 and CDR2 sequences are SGHNT and YENEEA. The V end was cut by 4 bases, the J end by 7 bases, with 8 bases between. The CDR3 nucleotides read TGTGCCAGCAGCTCTACTAGAAATGAGCAGTTCTTC. This translates into CASSSTRNEQFF.

The J gene is TRBJ1-2, the V gene TRBV11-2, with a tentative D call TRBD1 (5 bases). The V end was cut by 0 bases, the J end by 2 bases, with 10 bases between. There are 15 residues in the CDR3. Germline CDR1 is SGHAT and CDR2 is FQNNGV. CDR3 sequence (DNA): TGTGCCAGCAGCTTAGAAGGTCAGGGAAACTATGGCTACACCTTC. This gives the protein CASSLEGQGNYGYTF.

The chain couples TRBV5-1 to TRBJ2-2; D is unclear. The V gene's germline CDR1 is SGHRS and CDR2 YFSETQ. This CDR3 is built from 14 residues. V was clipped by 0 bases and J by 4 bases, with 7 bases between them. CDR3 in DNA: TGCGCCAGCAGCTTGGTCCAAATCACCGGGGAGCTGTTTTTT. This codes for CASSLVQITGELFF.

This chain connects TRBV6-1 to TRBJ1-1, with D tentatively TRBD1 (6 bases). Germline assignment: CDR1 MNHNS and CDR2 SASEGT. Trimming stripped 2 bases from V and 11 bases from J, with 12 bases between. The CDR3 loop spans 12 amino acids. DNA for the CDR3: TGTGCCAGCAGTGAATTACCTAGGGGGGCTTTCTTT. It encodes CASSELPRGAFF.

The chain employs TRBV12-3 or TRBV12-4 and TRBJ2-7, with D perhaps matching TRBD2 (5 bases). The V gene lost 9 bases and the J gene lost 3 bases, with 9 bases spanning the gap. CDR3 length: 11 residues. CDR3 bases: TGTGCCAGTACGAGCGGCTACGAGCAGTACTTC. It is translated as CASTSGYEQYF.

The chain uses TRBV2 and TRBJ1-1; tentative D call: TRBD1 (5 bases). Germline V gene sequence: CDR1 SNHLY, CDR2 FYNNEI. The length of the CDR3 is 15 residues. Trimming took 7 bases from V and 0 from J, leaving 15 bases between them. The CDR3 DNA is TGTGCCAGCAATAGTCAGGGTGACTTGAACACTGAAGCTTTCTTT. This encodes CASNSQGDLNTEAFF.

The chain combines TRBV6-6 with TRBJ1-1; TRBD1 aligns across 9 bases. Germline V gives CDR1 MNHNY, CDR2 SVGAGI (reference sequence). Trimming took 6 bases from V and 14 from J; bases not matched to a gene: 7. The CDR3 runs to 11 residues. CDR3 amino acids: CASSQGQGGFF. CDR3 bases: TGTGCCAGCAGCCAGGGACAGGGAGGATTCTTT.

The chain has TRBV2 and TRBJ1-5; the D gene is possibly TRBD1 (6 bases). The CDR3 loop spans 15 amino acids. CDR1 is SNHLY and CDR2 is FYNNEI in the germline V gene. The V end lost 5 bases, the J end lost 2 bases, and 13 bases lay between the germline ends. CDR3 sequence (DNA): TGTGCCAGCAGTCCAGAACAGGGAGGCAATCAGCCCCAGCATTTT. Protein sequence: CASSPEQGGNQPQHF.

The chain links TRBV29-1 to TRBJ2-5; D is possibly TRBD2 (7 bases). Germline CDR1 SQVTM, CDR2 ANQGSEA. Trimming stripped 4 bases from V and 1 base from J, with 10 bases between. This CDR3 is 13 amino acids long. The CDR3 protein is CSVARGAQETQYF. The CDR3 nucleotides are TGCAGCGTTGCTCGGGGGGCCCAAGAGACCCAGTACTTC.

The V and J genes are TRBV5-6 and TRBJ1-2; no clear D. V was shortened by 5 bases and J by 4 bases, with 12 bases between the two germline ends. The germline gives CDR1 SGHDT, CDR2 YYEEEE. The CDR3 runs to 13 residues. CDR3 loop: CASRWWEGYGYTF. For the CDR3, the DNA is TGTGCCAGCAGGTGGTGGGAGGGCTATGGCTACACCTTC. Full variable domain (remainder filled in from reference TRBV5-6 and TRBJ1-2): DAGVTQSPTHLIKTRGQQVTLRCSPKSGHDTVSWYQQALGQGPQFIFQYYEEEERQRGNFPDRFSGHQFPNYSSELNVNALLLGDSALYLCASRWWEGYGYTFGSGTRLTVV.

This chain joins TRBV27 and TRBJ1-5; 9 positions agree with TRBD1. This CDR3 is built from 14 residues. Germline assignment: CDR1 MNHEY and CDR2 SMNVEV (reference sequence). With 6 bases clipped from V and 6 bases from J, the junction kept 6 bases outside the gene matches. CDR3 loop: CASRTGQGSQPQHF. The CDR3 DNA reads TGTGCCAGCAGAACTGGACAGGGGAGTCAGCCCCAGCATTTT.

J is TRBJ1-5 and V is TRBV5-4; D not certain. The CDR3 has 14 residues. Germline assignment: CDR1 SGHNT and CDR2 YYREEE (reference sequence). V lost 3 bases and J 10 bases, leaving 17 bases between the germline ends. The CDR3 spells CASSSEGSVGPQHF. CDR3 DNA: TGTGCCAGCAGCTCGGAGGGTTCGGTTGGTCCCCAGCATTTT.

V usage is TRBV5-4 and J usage is TRBJ2-6; 11 bases fit TRBD2. Germline values: CDR1 SGHNT, CDR2 YYREEE (reference sequence). V lost 0 bases and J lost 2; bases outside the gene matches: 1. This CDR3 is built from 17 residues. The CDR3 reads CASSLGLAGPGANVLTF. CDR3 in DNA: TGTGCCAGCAGCTTGGGACTAGCGGGGCCTGGGGCCAACGTCCTGACTTTC.

The chain combines TRBV7-7 with TRBJ2-1; 7 bases agree with TRBD2. The V and J ends lost 5 bases and 3 bases, in that order; junction bases with no gene match: 4. The CDR3 loop spans 14 amino acids. Germline V CDR1 and CDR2: SSHAT, FNYEAQ (reference sequence). CDR3 sequence: CASSPSGDYNEQFF. The CDR3 nucleotides are TGTGCCAGCAGCCCTAGCGGAGACTACAATGAGCAGTTCTTC. Full variable domain (remainder filled in from reference TRBV7-7 and TRBJ2-1): GAGVSQSPRYKVTKRGQDVTLRCDPISSHATLYWYQQALGQGPEFLTYFNYEAQPDKSGLPSDRFSAERPEGSISTLTIQRTEQRDSAMYRCASSPSGDYNEQFFGPGTRLTVL.

The V call is TRBV14, the J call TRBJ1-1; a weak D match, TRBD1 (6 bases). This CDR3 contains 15 residues. CDR1 and CDR2 (germline): SGHDN, FVKESK. Trimming removed 4 bases at V and 2 bases at J, with 14 bases between. Written as DNA, the CDR3 is TGTGCCAGCAGCCCCCAAACAGGGTCCAACACTGAAGCTTTCTTT. This encodes CASSPQTGSNTEAFF. Filled out from reference TRBV14 and TRBJ1-1, the complete variable domain reads EAGVTQFPSHSVIEKGQTVTLRCDPISGHDNLYWYRRVMGKEIKFLLHFVKESKQDESGMPNNRFLAERTGGTYSTLKVQPAELEDSGVYFCASSPQTGSNTEAFFGQGTRLTVV.

The V gene is TRBV19, the J gene TRBJ1-1; D is possibly TRBD1 (5 bases). In germline, CDR1 is LNHDA, CDR2 SQIVND (reference sequence). V was cut by 9 bases and J by 1 base, with 12 bases left in between. The CDR3 length is 13 residues. CDR3 nucleotide sequence: TGTGCCAGCCGACAGATACCGAACACTGAAGCTTTCTTT. The encoded protein is CASRQIPNTEAFF.

This clone was picked up one time. This chain connects TRBV2 to TRBJ2-5; the D gene is possibly TRBD2 (6 bases). CDR1 is SNHLY, CDR2 FYNNEI, per germline. CDR3 size: 11 residues. Trimming cost V 8 bases and J 3 bases, with 7 bases left between them. The chain's CDR3 is CASGEEETQYF. The CDR3 DNA is TGTGCCAGCGGGGAGGAAGAGACCCAGTACTTC.

The rearrangement uses TRBV13 and TRBJ2-7; TRBD1 agrees at 8 bases. Germline V gene lookup returns CDR1 PRHDT and CDR2 FYEKMQ (reference sequence). This CDR3 has 18 residues. V lost 4 bases and J lost 0; bases outside the gene matches: 14. In nucleotides, the CDR3 is TGTGCCAGCAGCTCCTTGGGTCCATCGGGACAGGTCTCCTACGAGCAGTACTTC. Protein product: CASSSLGPSGQVSYEQYF.

This chain connects TRBV25-1 to TRBJ1-2, with D possibly being TRBD1 (6 bases). Trimming pared 5 bases from V and 7 bases from J, leaving 17 bases between. Germline values: CDR1 MGHDK, CDR2 SYGVNS. This CDR3 comprises 14 residues. The CDR3 DNA sequence: TGTGCCAGCAGTCCCCCGGGGGGCGCGGCTGGCTACACCTTC. It yields the protein CASSPPGGAAGYTF.

The chain is built from TRBV30 and TRBJ1-2, with D maybe TRBD1 (5 bases). Germline CDR1 is GTSNPN and CDR2 is SVGIG (reference sequence). The CDR3 length is 13 residues. V was shortened by 5 bases and J by 4 bases, with 14 bases between the two germline ends. CDR3 sequence: CAWGVQASYGYTF. The CDR3 DNA sequence: TGTGCCTGGGGGGTACAGGCCTCCTATGGCTACACCTTC.

This sequence joins TRBV6-1 and TRBJ1-2; 10 bases agree with TRBD1. The CDR3 is made up of 15 amino acids. J was trimmed by 4 bases and V by 3 bases; bases with no gene match: 5. Germline V lookup: CDR1 MNHNS, CDR2 SASEGT. This chain's CDR3 is CASSERTGGGYGYTF. CDR3 coding DNA: TGTGCCAGCAGTGAGAGGACAGGGGGGGGCTATGGCTACACCTTC.

This clone was seen a single time. The chain recombines TRBV2 with TRBJ1-2, with 9 bases fitting TRBD1. V shed 1 base, J shed 8 bases, and the junction held 2 bases outside the gene matches. The CDR3 totals 13 residues. Per germline, CDR1 SNHLY and CDR2 FYNNEI. DNA of the CDR3: TGTGCCAGCAGTGAAGAACAGGGGGCAGGCTACACCTTC. This codes for CASSEEQGAGYTF.

This clone was picked up one time. The chain uses TRBV7-9 and TRBJ1-5; 7 bases fit TRBD1. CDR1 and CDR2 from the germline V gene are SEHNR and FQNEAQ (reference sequence). The CDR3 runs 14 residues. V shed 5 bases, J shed 7 bases, and the junction held 8 bases outside the gene matches. CDR3 sequence: CASSREGAGQPQHF. In DNA, the CDR3 is TGTGCCAGCAGCCGGGAGGGGGCAGGGCAGCCCCAGCATTTT.

This chain links TRBV7-7 with TRBJ1-2, with TRBD1 identical over 10 bases. Germline trimming cut 3 bases from V and 0 bases from J; bases unmatched to any gene: 7. Germline V gives CDR1 SSHAT, CDR2 FNYEAQ (reference sequence). The CDR3 covers 17 residues. The DNA of the CDR3 is TGTGCCAGCAGCTTCTCGGACAGGGGGGCCTCTAACTATGGCTACACCTTC. The encoded protein is CASSFSDRGASNYGYTF.

The chain combines TRBV6-5 with TRBJ1-4; unclear D gene. The germline V gene encodes CDR1 MNHEY and CDR2 SVGAGI. The CDR3 has 12 residues. V was clipped by 7 bases and J by 8 bases, with 11 bases between them. CDR3 protein: CASTAGLEKLFF. CDR3 in DNA: TGTGCCAGCACTGCTGGCCTCGAAAAACTGTTTTTT.

This clone was counted a few times. The chain employs TRBV4-2 and TRBJ2-7; 8 nucleotides agree with TRBD1. CDR1 LGHNA and CDR2 YNFKEQ come from the germline V gene. J was trimmed by 3 bases and V by 0 bases; bases with no gene match: 7. The CDR3 extends over 16 amino acids. CDR3 nucleotides: TGTGCCAGCAGCCAAGAATGGGGACAGGCAAACTACGAGCAGTACTTC. It specifies CASSQEWGQANYEQYF.